These T cell receptor beta chains were read from a single sample in a study of shared clonotypes between healthy human individuals. Some clones are missing from TCRdb's copy, which holds only in-frame ones; the method was immunoSEQ multiplex PCR. The sample gives under 2,000,000 clones, just under 95% of which show up once; 1% to 1.5% is in the top ten. The sample comprised naive CD8+ T cells sorted from blood. Receptors were obtained from a man between 18 and 35 years old in good health. CDR3s include the opening cysteine and the closing phenylalanine or tryptophan. A D gene is named only where the DNA matches it firmly. Rows give clone size only sometimes, using once, few, many, or a class for an expanded clone.

CDR3aa,CDR3nt,v_gene,abundance,j_gene,d_gene
CASSLGDYNEQFF,TGTGCCAGCAGCTTAGGGGACTACAATGAGCAGTTCTTC,TRBV11-3,few,TRBJ2-1,.
CASSPQTGMSYEQYF,TGTGCCAGCAGCCCACAGACAGGGATGTCCTACGAGCAGTACTTC,TRBV7-9,.,TRBJ2-7,TRBD1
CASSEGYLDTGELFF,TGTGCCAGCAGCGAGGGATATTTGGACACCGGGGAGCTGTTTTTT,TRBV5-4,.,TRBJ2-2,.
CAAFNQGAHLEQYF,TGTGCCGCGTTTAATCAGGGGGCGCATCTCGAGCAGTACTTC,TRBV2,.,TRBJ2-7,TRBD1
CASTDLGGYTF,TGTGCCAGCACTGATTTGGGTGGCTACACCTTC,TRBV2,.,TRBJ1-2,.
CASSSPESSYNEQFF,TGTGCCAGCAGCTCCCCCGAGAGCTCCTACAATGAGCAGTTCTTC,TRBV7-9,.,TRBJ2-1,.
CASSLNDFPPHGYTF,TGTGCCAGCAGCTTAAACGACTTCCCTCCTCATGGCTACACCTTC,TRBV7-9,.,TRBJ1-2,.
CSVEELEAFF,TGCAGCGTTGAAGAATTGGAGGCTTTCTTT,TRBV29-1,.,TRBJ1-1,.
CASSLVAVEQEKYNEQFF,TGTGCCAGCAGCTTAGTCGCTGTGGAACAGGAGAAATACAATGAGCAGTTCTTC,TRBV7-9,.,TRBJ2-1,.
CASSTGTAYEQYF,TGTGCCAGCAGTACCGGGACAGCCTACGAGCAGTACTTC,TRBV6-5,.,TRBJ2-7,TRBD1
CASSLDQKNTEAFF,TGTGCCAGCAGCTTAGACCAGAAGAACACTGAAGCTTTCTTT,TRBV5-6,.,TRBJ1-1,.
CASSLGQDTEAFF,TGTGCCAGCAGCTTAGGGCAGGACACTGAAGCTTTCTTT,TRBV13,.,TRBJ1-1,.
CASSIVGVSYEQYF,TGTGCCAGTAGTATAGTCGGAGTATCCTACGAGCAGTACTTC,TRBV19,.,TRBJ2-7,.
CASSFSETQYF,TGTGCCAGCAGTTTCTCGGAGACCCAGTACTTC,TRBV7-9,.,TRBJ2-5,.
CASSQYAGGLESSGNTIYF,TGCGCCAGCAGCCAATACGCAGGGGGCCTTGAGAGCTCTGGAAACACCATATATTTT,TRBV4-1,.,TRBJ1-3,TRBD1
CASSLDPLDPVEFF,TGTGCCAGCAGCTTGGACCCTCTCGATCCCGTGGAGTTCTTC,TRBV13,.,TRBJ2-1,.
CSVEGGSNYEQYF,TGCAGCGTTGAAGGGGGATCAAACTACGAGCAGTACTTC,TRBV29-1,.,TRBJ2-7,.
CASSYSEEATQETQYF,TGTGCCAGCAGTTACTCTGAGGAGGCGACTCAAGAGACCCAGTACTTC,TRBV6-5,.,TRBJ2-5,.
CASSYGNSYEQYF,TGTGCCAGCAGTTACGGAAACTCCTACGAGCAGTACTTC,TRBV6-5,.,TRBJ2-7,.
CASSHGTDNSPLHF,TGTGCCAGCAGCCATGGGACAGACAATTCACCCCTCCACTTT,TRBV5-4,once,TRBJ1-6,TRBD1
CASSLSGGVDTQYF,TGTGCCAGCAGTTTAAGCGGGGGGGTCGATACGCAGTATTTT,TRBV28,.,TRBJ2-3,TRBD2
CASSFQAEGEQYF,TGTGCCAGCTCTTTCCAGGCGGAGGGGGAGCAGTACTTC,TRBV9,.,TRBJ2-7,.
CASSLPRGTEAFF,TGTGCCAGCAGCCTCCCGCGGGGGACTGAAGCTTTCTTT,TRBV13,.,TRBJ1-1,.
CASREEAFF,TGTGCCAGCAGGGAAGAAGCTTTCTTT,TRBV6-6,.,TRBJ1-1,.
CASSFTGAYTGELFF,TGTGCCAGCAGCTTCACAGGGGCGTACACCGGGGAGCTGTTTTTT,TRBV13,.,TRBJ2-2,TRBD1
CASSDNPDISNQPQHF,TGTGCCAGCAGTGACAACCCGGACATTAGCAATCAGCCCCAGCATTTT,TRBV6-1,.,TRBJ1-5,.
CASSPTGVKGYTF,TGTGCCAGTAGCCCGACAGGGGTAAAGGGCTACACCTTC,TRBV19,.,TRBJ1-2,TRBD1
CASSSDGGRVGKLFF,TGTGCCAGCAGCTCTGATGGAGGAAGAGTTGGAAAACTGTTTTTT,TRBV7-6,.,TRBJ1-4,.
CASSVVEGTDTQYF,TGTGCCAGCAGCGTAGTGGAGGGAACAGATACGCAGTATTTT,TRBV9,.,TRBJ2-3,.
CASSLGLAGGGETQYF,TGCGCCAGCAGCCTGGGACTAGCGGGGGGCGGAGAGACCCAGTACTTC,TRBV4-1,.,TRBJ2-5,TRBD2
CASSVQPQETQYF,TGTGCCAGCAGCGTCCAGCCCCAAGAGACCCAGTACTTC,TRBV9,.,TRBJ2-5,.
CSVATGGVEQYF,TGCAGCGTTGCTACAGGGGGAGTCGAGCAGTACTTC,TRBV29-1,.,TRBJ2-7,TRBD1
CASSLEGGGEETQYF,TGTGCCAGCAGTCTAGAGGGCGGGGGGGAAGAGACCCAGTACTTC,TRBV11-2,.,TRBJ2-5,TRBD2
CASSLSVDVGQPQHF,TGTGCCAGCAGTCTATCCGTGGACGTGGGTCAGCCCCAGCATTTT,TRBV2,once,TRBJ1-5,.
CAWSVMGSYTEAFF,TGTGCCTGGAGTGTGATGGGGTCGTACACTGAAGCTTTCTTT,TRBV30,.,TRBJ1-1,.
CATWDYQNTGELFF,TGTGCCACTTGGGACTATCAGAACACCGGGGAGCTGTTTTTT,TRBV6-5,.,TRBJ2-2,TRBD2
CATSRGQGEWNTGELFF,TGTGCCACCAGTCGGGGACAGGGGGAGTGGAACACCGGGGAGCTGTTTTTT,TRBV15,.,TRBJ2-2,TRBD1
CASRLKGGYEQYF,TGTGCCAGCAGACTCAAAGGAGGCTACGAGCAGTACTTC,TRBV14,.,TRBJ2-7,.
CASRKGTGVVSNQPQHF,TGTGCCAGCAGAAAGGGGACAGGGGTGGTTAGCAATCAGCCCCAGCATTTT,TRBV27,few,TRBJ1-5,TRBD1
CASSYNPMEKNIQYF,TGTGCCAGCAGTTATAACCCCATGGAGAAAAACATTCAGTACTTC,TRBV6-5,once,TRBJ2-4,.
CASSSGPYEQYF,TGCGCCAGCAGTAGCGGTCCCTACGAGCAGTACTTC,TRBV4-1,.,TRBJ2-7,.
CASSLGGYRKTLQETQYF,TGTGCCAGCAGCTTGGGGGGTTATCGGAAAACCTTACAAGAGACCCAGTACTTC,TRBV5-4,.,TRBJ2-5,.
CAWQGQGGYEQYF,TGTGCCTGGCAGGGACAGGGGGGCTACGAGCAGTACTTC,TRBV30,.,TRBJ2-7,TRBD1
CASSSTTNEKLFF,TGTGCCAGCAGCTCCACCACTAATGAAAAACTGTTTTTT,TRBV7-9,.,TRBJ1-4,.
CASSLDGTYEQYF,TGTGCCAGCAGCTTAGATGGAACCTACGAGCAGTACTTC,TRBV7-2,.,TRBJ2-7,.
CASSEPGQALRGYTF,TGTGCCAGCAGTGAACCGGGACAGGCCCTACGGGGCTACACCTTC,TRBV2,.,TRBJ1-2,TRBD1
CASSPWDKPYNEQFF,TGTGCCAGCTCTCCTTGGGACAAACCCTACAATGAGCAGTTCTTC,TRBV28,.,TRBJ2-1,.
CASRAWTGSYEQYF,TGTGCCAGTAGAGCCTGGACAGGCTCCTACGAGCAGTACTTC,TRBV19,.,TRBJ2-7,TRBD1
CASSYGPGFYEQYF,TGTGCCAGCAGTTACGGGCCAGGGTTCTACGAGCAGTACTTC,TRBV6-9,.,TRBJ2-7,.
CASSGTGYTEAFF,TGCGCCAGCAGCGGTACAGGGTACACTGAAGCTTTCTTT,TRBV5-1,.,TRBJ1-1,.
CASSYVGGLEAFF,TGTGCCAGCAGTTATGTAGGCGGACTTGAAGCTTTCTTT,TRBV6-6,.,TRBJ1-1,.
CASSSTGLYEQYF,TGTGCCAGCAGCTCGACAGGACTGTACGAGCAGTACTTC,TRBV7-8,.,TRBJ2-7,.
CASSDHASEQFF,TGTGCCAGCAGTGACCACGCGAGTGAGCAGTTCTTC,TRBV6-1,.,TRBJ2-1,.
CSVEDRDSGYNEQFF,TGCAGCGTTGAAGACAGGGACAGTGGCTACAATGAGCAGTTCTTC,TRBV29-1,.,TRBJ2-1,TRBD1
CASSFDSVGTNEKLFF,TGTGCCAGCAGCTTCGACTCTGTTGGAACTAATGAAAAACTGTTTTTT,TRBV7-8,.,TRBJ1-4,.
CASSYSGQFGELFF,TGTGCCAGCAGTTACTCCGGTCAGTTTGGGGAGCTGTTTTTT,TRBV6-5,.,TRBJ2-2,.
CASSLTTSGTTYEQYF,TGTGCCAGCAGCTTAACCACAAGCGGGACGACTTACGAGCAGTACTTC,TRBV7-2,.,TRBJ2-7,TRBD2